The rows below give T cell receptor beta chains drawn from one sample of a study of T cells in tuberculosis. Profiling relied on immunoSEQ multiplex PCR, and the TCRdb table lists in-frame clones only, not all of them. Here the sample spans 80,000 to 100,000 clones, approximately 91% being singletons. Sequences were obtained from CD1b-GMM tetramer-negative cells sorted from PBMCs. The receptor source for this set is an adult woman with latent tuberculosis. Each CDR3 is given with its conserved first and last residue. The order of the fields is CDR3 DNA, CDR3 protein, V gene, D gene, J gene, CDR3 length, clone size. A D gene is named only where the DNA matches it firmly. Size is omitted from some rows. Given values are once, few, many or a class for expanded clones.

CDR3 DNA: TGTGCCAGCAGTGAAGGGACCCGCGGGGGCTATGGCTACACCTTC
CDR3 protein: CASSEGTRGGYGYTF
V gene: TRBV2
D gene: NA
J gene: TRBJ1-2
CDR3 length: 15
clone size: NA

CDR3 DNA: TGTGCCAGCTCACCACGGAAGGTTGGTGGGCAGGGAAATTCACCCCTCCACTTT
CDR3 protein: CASSPRKVGGQGNSPLHF
V gene: TRBV18
D gene: NA
J gene: TRBJ1-6
CDR3 length: 18
clone size: NA

CDR3 DNA: TGTGCCAGCAGCCAAGACCCGGCTAGCGGGGCCCAAGAGACCCAGTACTTC
CDR3 protein: CASSQDPASGAQETQYF
V gene: TRBV4-2
D gene: TRBD2
J gene: TRBJ2-5
CDR3 length: 17
clone size: NA

CDR3 DNA: TGTGCCAGCAGTCCCCCGGGGGGAGTCGAGCAGTACTTC
CDR3 protein: CASSPPGGVEQYF
V gene: TRBV27
D gene: TRBD2
J gene: TRBJ2-7
CDR3 length: 13
clone size: NA

CDR3 DNA: TGTGCCAGCAGTGACCGTCCGTCCACCTTTCTTAACTATCAGCCCCAGCATTTT
CDR3 protein: CASSDRPSTFLNYQPQHF
V gene: TRBV6-4
D gene: NA
J gene: TRBJ1-5
CDR3 length: 18
clone size: once

CDR3 DNA: TGTGCCAGCAGCCCTACTGGCAGGGCCTACGAGCAGTACTTC
CDR3 protein: CASSPTGRAYEQYF
V gene: TRBV5-6
D gene: NA
J gene: TRBJ2-7
CDR3 length: 14
clone size: NA

CDR3 DNA: TGTGCCAGTAGACCGGGACTAGCGGGCTCAGGGACTCAGTACTTC
CDR3 protein: CASRPGLAGSGTQYF
V gene: TRBV19
D gene: TRBD2
J gene: TRBJ2-5
CDR3 length: 15
clone size: NA

CDR3 DNA: TGTGCCAGCAGCTTAGGTGAGACAAATGAGCAGTTCTTC
CDR3 protein: CASSLGETNEQFF
V gene: TRBV11-2
D gene: NA
J gene: TRBJ2-1
CDR3 length: 13
clone size: NA

CDR3 DNA: TGTGCCAGCAGCTTAGGATGGCGGCCGAGCTCCTACAATGAGCAGTTCTTC
CDR3 protein: CASSLGWRPSSYNEQFF
V gene: TRBV5-8
D gene: NA
J gene: TRBJ2-1
CDR3 length: 17
clone size: NA

CDR3 DNA: TGTGCCAGCAGCGACGACGCGGGGGCTAAAGGGTACGAGCAGTACTTC
CDR3 protein: CASSDDAGAKGYEQYF
V gene: TRBV7-2
D gene: NA
J gene: TRBJ2-7
CDR3 length: 16
clone size: once

CDR3 DNA: TGTGCCAGCAGTTACTCGACAGGGAAGGGTGAGTTCTTC
CDR3 protein: CASSYSTGKGEFF
V gene: TRBV6-5
D gene: TRBD1
J gene: TRBJ2-1
CDR3 length: 13
clone size: few

CDR3 DNA: TGTGCCAGCAGCGTAGCTCTACTCAACGGGGACACAGATACGCAGTATTTT
CDR3 protein: CASSVALLNGDTDTQYF
V gene: TRBV9
D gene: NA
J gene: TRBJ2-3
CDR3 length: 17
clone size: NA

CDR3 DNA: TGTGCCAGCAGTTTATCACCCCCGGCGGGGGAAGAGACCCAGTACTTC
CDR3 protein: CASSLSPPAGEETQYF
V gene: TRBV27
D gene: TRBD2
J gene: TRBJ2-5
CDR3 length: 16
clone size: few

CDR3 DNA: TGCGCCAGCAGGGTGGGACAGGGCGTCTACGAGCAGTACTTC
CDR3 protein: CASRVGQGVYEQYF
V gene: TRBV10-2
D gene: TRBD1
J gene: TRBJ2-7
CDR3 length: 14
clone size: NA

CDR3 DNA: TGTGCCAGCTCACAAACCCCGGGACAGGGGGCTCTCTATGGCTACACCTTC
CDR3 protein: CASSQTPGQGALYGYTF
V gene: TRBV18
D gene: TRBD1
J gene: TRBJ1-2
CDR3 length: 17
clone size: NA

CDR3 DNA: TGTGCCAGCAGTCAAAAACCTGGGACAGGGCTCGTTTCTTCTACGGAGCAGTACTTC
CDR3 protein: CASSQKPGTGLVSSTEQYF
V gene: TRBV11-2
D gene: TRBD1
J gene: TRBJ2-7
CDR3 length: 19
clone size: NA

CDR3 DNA: TGTGCCTGGACCCAAGACACGAGCTCCTACAATGAGCAGTTCTTC
CDR3 protein: CAWTQDTSSYNEQFF
V gene: TRBV30
D gene: NA
J gene: TRBJ2-1
CDR3 length: 15
clone size: NA

CDR3 DNA: TGTGCCTGGAGCAGAATCGACTTGAGGCAGGGTGTGGGCACCGGGGAGCTGTTTTTT
CDR3 protein: CAWSRIDLRQGVGTGELFF
V gene: TRBV30
D gene: NA
J gene: TRBJ2-2
CDR3 length: 19
clone size: NA

CDR3 DNA: TGTGCCAGCAAGCGGACTACGTCCTCTGGAAACACCATATATTTT
CDR3 protein: CASKRTTSSGNTIYF
V gene: TRBV2
D gene: NA
J gene: TRBJ1-3
CDR3 length: 15
clone size: few

CDR3 DNA: TGCGCCAGCAGCCAAGAAGGGGCAGGGGCAAACACTGAAGCCTTCTTT
CDR3 protein: CASSQEGAGANTEAFF
V gene: TRBV4-1
D gene: NA
J gene: TRBJ1-1
CDR3 length: 16
clone size: NA

CDR3 DNA: TGTGCCAGTAGTGACCGACAGCTCACCAATGAAAAACTGTTTTTT
CDR3 protein: CASSDRQLTNEKLFF
V gene: TRBV19
D gene: NA
J gene: TRBJ1-4
CDR3 length: 15
clone size: NA

CDR3 DNA: TGTGCCAGCCTCCGGGACAGGGACACAGATACGCAGTATTTT
CDR3 protein: CASLRDRDTDTQYF
V gene: TRBV6-6
D gene: TRBD1
J gene: TRBJ2-3
CDR3 length: 14
clone size: once

CDR3 DNA: TGTGCCAGCAACCCCGATACAGGGGAGGAGACCCAGTACTTC
CDR3 protein: CASNPDTGEETQYF
V gene: TRBV2
D gene: TRBD1
J gene: TRBJ2-5
CDR3 length: 14
clone size: NA

CDR3 DNA: TGTGCCAGCAGCTATAGCTACGAGCAGTACTTC
CDR3 protein: CASSYSYEQYF
V gene: TRBV11-2
D gene: NA
J gene: TRBJ2-7
CDR3 length: 11
clone size: NA

CDR3 DNA: TGTGCCAGCAGCTTAGGAGAGGACAGCTATGGCTACACCTTC
CDR3 protein: CASSLGEDSYGYTF
V gene: TRBV7-6
D gene: NA
J gene: TRBJ1-2
CDR3 length: 14
clone size: NA

CDR3 DNA: TGTGCCAGCAGCCGGGACTCTGAAGCTTTCTTT
CDR3 protein: CASSRDSEAFF
V gene: TRBV7-9
D gene: NA
J gene: TRBJ1-1
CDR3 length: 11
clone size: NA

CDR3 DNA: TGTGCCTGCCAAAACCCGGGCACTGAAGCTTTCTTT
CDR3 protein: CACQNPGTEAFF
V gene: TRBV30
D gene: NA
J gene: TRBJ1-1
CDR3 length: 12
clone size: few

CDR3 DNA: TGTGCCAGCAGCTCAACCCCCGGACAGGGAGGCTACGAGCAGTACTTC
CDR3 protein: CASSSTPGQGGYEQYF
V gene: TRBV7-9
D gene: TRBD1
J gene: TRBJ2-7
CDR3 length: 16
clone size: NA

CDR3 DNA: TGTGCCAGCTCACCACAGGGGCTCCAAGAGACCCAGTACTTC
CDR3 protein: CASSPQGLQETQYF
V gene: TRBV18
D gene: NA
J gene: TRBJ2-5
CDR3 length: 14
clone size: NA

CDR3 DNA: TGTGCCAGCAGCTTAGGATCTGGGGGGGGATCACCCCTCCACTTT
CDR3 protein: CASSLGSGGGSPLHF
V gene: TRBV7-2
D gene: NA
J gene: TRBJ1-6
CDR3 length: 15
clone size: NA

CDR3 DNA: TGTGCCAGCAGCTTAGCCGGAGCGAGGTCCGGGGAGCTGTTTTTT
CDR3 protein: CASSLAGARSGELFF
V gene: TRBV7-6
D gene: NA
J gene: TRBJ2-2
CDR3 length: 15
clone size: few

CDR3 DNA: TGTGCCAGCAGTGAAGCGGGGGGGTCCAATCAGCCCCAGCATTTT
CDR3 protein: CASSEAGGSNQPQHF
V gene: TRBV6-1
D gene: NA
J gene: TRBJ1-5
CDR3 length: 15
clone size: NA

CDR3 DNA: TGTGCCACCCGACAGAGCACAGATACGCAGTATTTT
CDR3 protein: CATRQSTDTQYF
V gene: TRBV27
D gene: NA
J gene: TRBJ2-3
CDR3 length: 12
clone size: NA

CDR3 DNA: TGTGCCACCAGCAGAGCGATGGACAGGGGGTCCTATGGCTACACCTTC
CDR3 protein: CATSRAMDRGSYGYTF
V gene: TRBV15
D gene: TRBD1
J gene: TRBJ1-2
CDR3 length: 16
clone size: NA

CDR3 DNA: TGTGCCAGCAGTCGACAGGGCGCTAACTATGGCTACACCTTC
CDR3 protein: CASSRQGANYGYTF
V gene: TRBV2
D gene: TRBD1
J gene: TRBJ1-2
CDR3 length: 14
clone size: NA

CDR3 DNA: TGCGCCAGCAGTCTGGAGACCCCCACAGATACGCAGTATTTT
CDR3 protein: CASSLETPTDTQYF
V gene: TRBV5-1
D gene: NA
J gene: TRBJ2-3
CDR3 length: 14
clone size: NA

CDR3 DNA: TGTGCCAGCAGCTTGCCAGGGACAGCCTATGGCTACACCTTC
CDR3 protein: CASSLPGTAYGYTF
V gene: TRBV5-4
D gene: TRBD1
J gene: TRBJ1-2
CDR3 length: 14
clone size: NA

CDR3 DNA: TGTGCCAGCAGCTTAACAGGGGGCCCCACAGATACGCAGTATTTT
CDR3 protein: CASSLTGGPTDTQYF
V gene: TRBV7-8
D gene: TRBD1
J gene: TRBJ2-3
CDR3 length: 15
clone size: NA